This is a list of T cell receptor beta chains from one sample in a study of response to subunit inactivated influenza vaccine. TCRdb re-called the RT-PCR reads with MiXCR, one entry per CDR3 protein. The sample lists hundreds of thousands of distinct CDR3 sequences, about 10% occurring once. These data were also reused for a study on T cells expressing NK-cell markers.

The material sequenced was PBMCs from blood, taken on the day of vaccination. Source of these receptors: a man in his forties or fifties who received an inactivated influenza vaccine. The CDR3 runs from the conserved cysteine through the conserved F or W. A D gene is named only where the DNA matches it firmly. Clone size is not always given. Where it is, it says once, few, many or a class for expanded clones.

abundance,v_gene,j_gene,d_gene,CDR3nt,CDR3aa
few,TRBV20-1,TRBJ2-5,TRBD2,TGCAGTGCTATGGGGCGGCGGGGGGAGCACCAAGAGACCCAGTACTTC,CSAMGRRGEHQETQYF
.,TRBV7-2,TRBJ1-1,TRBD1,TGTGCCAGCAGCAACGACAGGGTTAACACTGAAGCTTTCTTT,CASSNDRVNTEAFF
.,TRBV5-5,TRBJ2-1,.,TGTGCCAGCAGCACCGGGGACGTCAGGTACAATGAGCAGTTCTTC,CASSTGDVRYNEQFF
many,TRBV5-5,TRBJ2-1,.,TGTGCCAGCAGCTTGGTGGGGGGTGTAAACAATGAGCAGTTCTTC,CASSLVGGVNNEQFF
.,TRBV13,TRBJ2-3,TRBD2,TGTGCCAGCAGCCTAACATCCGGGACTAGCGGGAGGTTGGATACGCAGTATTTT,CASSLTSGTSGRLDTQYF
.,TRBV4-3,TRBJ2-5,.,TGCGCCAGCAGCCCCTTCGGGGGAAGCAGAAGAGAGACCCAGTACTTC,CASSPFGGSRRETQYF
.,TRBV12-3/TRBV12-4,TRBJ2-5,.,TGTGCCAGCAGTCCGGTCCAAGCAGGGGAGACCCAGTACTTC,CASSPVQAGETQYF
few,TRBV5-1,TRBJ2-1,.,TGCGCCAGCAGCTTGGCGGGGGAAATCTACAATGAGCAGTTCTTC,CASSLAGEIYNEQFF
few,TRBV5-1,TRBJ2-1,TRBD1,TGCGCCAGCAGCATCGGACAGGGGATTTCGTTCTTC,CASSIGQGISFF
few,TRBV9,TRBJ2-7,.,.,CASSSSSGTGAYEQYF
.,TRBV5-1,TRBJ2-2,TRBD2,TGCGCCAGCAGCGGGGGGACTAGCGTAAACACCGGGGAGCTGTTTTTT,CASSGGTSVNTGELFF
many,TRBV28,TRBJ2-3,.,TGTGCCAGCAGGACAGGACCAGATACGCAGTATTTT,CASRTGPDTQYF
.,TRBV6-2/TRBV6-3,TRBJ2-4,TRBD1,TGTGCCAGCAGTTACTCCCCCCGGACAGGGAAAAACATTCAGTACTTC,CASSYSPRTGKNIQYF
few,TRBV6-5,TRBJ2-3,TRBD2,TGTGCCAGCAGTTACCCCCCCCTCGGGACTAGCGGCAACACAGATACGCAGTATTTT,CASSYPPLGTSGNTDTQYF
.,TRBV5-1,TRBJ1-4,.,TGCGCCAGCAGCCCAGGACACGCAACTAATGAAAAACTGTTTTTT,CASSPGHATNEKLFF
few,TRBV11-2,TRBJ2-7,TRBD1,TGTGCCAGCAGCTCCACCGGGACAGGGGCGGTCTACGAGCAGTACTTC,CASSSTGTGAVYEQYF
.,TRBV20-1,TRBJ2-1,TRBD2,TGCAGTGCTATAGGCATAGCGGGGGGGCGCCATGAGCAGTTCTTC,CSAIGIAGGRHEQFF
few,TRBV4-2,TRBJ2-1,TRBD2,TGTGCCAGCAGCCCCGCCCCGGGACTAGCGGGAGGCAGCTCCTACAATGAGCAGTTCTTC,CASSPAPGLAGGSSYNEQFF
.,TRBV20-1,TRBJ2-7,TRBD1,TGCAGTGCTAGACTCCGGGACAGGGACTCCTACGAGCAGTACTTC,CSARLRDRDSYEQYF
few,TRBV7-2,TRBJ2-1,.,TGTGCCAGCAGCTATTTTCGCGGGTCCTACAATGAGCAGTTCTTC,CASSYFRGSYNEQFF
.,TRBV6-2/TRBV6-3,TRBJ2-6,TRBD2,TGTGCCAGCAGTTATGTAGCGGGTACTTCTGGGGCCAACGTCCTGACTTTC,CASSYVAGTSGANVLTF